These 24 T cell receptor beta chains came from one sample sequenced in a study of beta chain features in type 1 diabetes (dated by TCRdb to between 2018 and 2020). The library was built by means of the immunoSEQ multiplex PCR assay. The High Capacity cDNA Reverse Transcription Kit was used to reverse transcribe all of the isolated RNA, meaning that expressed TCRB transcripts were what got sequenced. TCRdb provides this immuneACCESS table in a form limited to in-frame rearrangements. Some clones are lacking; in checked studies, under half of them reflect an unresolved V gene, and why the rest are absent is not known. For this sample there are 70,000 to 90,000 clones; around a third appear just once. The top ten constitute approximately 0.45% of the sample. Sequenced: stem cell memory CD4+ T cells from blood. Explained via the paper, the cell subset or site label denotes: stem cell-like memory CD4+ T cells. Receptors were obtained from a woman aged 18-29 years in good health.

The sample holds a few counts of this clone. This rearrangement joins TRBV12-2 to TRBJ2-2; TRBD1 is taken as the D call from the table, unchecked against the DNA. TRBV12-2 is a listed pseudogene. CDR3 size: 15 residues. The CDR3 here is CASRNHTGCAGELFF. In nucleotides, the CDR3 is TGTGCAAGTCGCAATCATACAGGGTGTGCCGGGGAGCTGTTTTTT.

The chain recombines TRBV9 with TRBJ2-5; D not resolved. The CDR3 covers 14 residues. Germline CDR1 is SGDLS and CDR2 is YYNGEE. Trimming stripped 4 bases from V and 5 bases from J, with 15 bases between. CDR3: CASSLTTAGETQYF. In DNA form, the CDR3 reads TGTGCCAGCAGCTTAACGACGGCCGGGGAGACCCAGTACTTC.

V gene TRBV4-2 combines with J gene TRBJ2-5; TRBD1 agrees at 8 bases. The V and J ends lost 3 bases and 1 base, in that order; junction bases with no gene match: 4. The V gene's germline CDR1 is LGHNA and CDR2 YNFKEQ. The CDR3 consists of 15 residues. CDR3 amino acids: CASSQPGGLQETQYF. CDR3 coding DNA: TGTGCCAGCAGCCAGCCAGGGGGCCTCCAAGAGACCCAGTACTTC.

The V gene is TRBV7-9, the J gene TRBJ2-1, with TRBD2 identical over 10 bases. The ends lost 2 bases at V and 6 bases at J; junction bases unmatched: 4. The CDR3 runs to 15 residues. Germline-derived CDR1 and CDR2 are SEHNR and FQNEAQ (reference sequence). CDR3 bases: TGTGCCAGCAGCTTAAAGCGGGAGGGATTCAATGAGCAGTTCTTC. Translating gives CASSLKREGFNEQFF.

The chain employs TRBV18 and TRBJ1-6; 8 bases align to TRBD1. This CDR3 spans 20 amino acids. The V gene's germline CDR1 is KGHSH and CDR2 LQKENI. V lost 3 bases and J lost 14; bases outside the gene matches: 27. CDR3 loop: CASSPRALSGTGGKAVALHF. In nucleotides, the CDR3 is TGTGCCAGCTCACCCCGAGCCCTAAGCGGGACAGGCGGAAAGGCGGTAGCCCTCCACTTT.

The chain joins TRBV5-6 to TRBJ2-1; 10 bases agree with TRBD2. Germline V gene lookup returns CDR1 SGHDT and CDR2 YYEEEE. The CDR3 has 15 residues. Trimming took 0 bases from V and 8 from J; bases not matched to a gene: 5. This CDR3 is CASSLEPSGSYEQFF. The CDR3, as DNA: TGTGCCAGCAGCTTGGAACCTAGCGGGAGCTATGAGCAGTTCTTC. The whole variable domain, remainder taken from reference TRBV5-6 and TRBJ2-1, is DAGVTQSPTHLIKTRGQQVTLRCSPKSGHDTVSWYQQALGQGPQFIFQYYEEEERQRGNFPDRFSGHQFPNYSSELNVNALLLGDSALYLCASSLEPSGSYEQFFGPGTRLTVL.

This clone was observed a handful of times. The gene calls are TRBV5-1 and TRBJ2-2; 10 nucleotides agree with TRBD1. Trimming at V came to 3 bases and at J to 4 bases, leaving 6 bases not matched to a gene. The germline V gene encodes CDR1 SGHRS and CDR2 YFSETQ. This CDR3 is built from 16 residues. CDR3 residues: CASSSPDRGLTGELFF. The CDR3 nucleotides read TGCGCCAGCAGCTCGCCCGACAGGGGGCTCACCGGGGAGCTGTTTTTT. Full variable domain (missing parts from reference TRBV5-1 and TRBJ2-2): KAGVTQTPRYLIKTRGQQVTLSCSPISGHRSVSWYQQTPGQGLQFLFEYFSETQRNKGNFPGRFSGRQFSNSRSEMNVSTLELGDSALYLCASSSPDRGLTGELFFGEGSRLTVL.

This chain connects TRBV5-1 to TRBJ2-7; D is ambiguous. Germline-derived CDR1 and CDR2 are SGHRS and YFSETQ. The CDR3 is made up of 15 amino acids. Trimming stripped 0 bases from V and 5 bases from J, with 15 bases between. CDR3 loop: CASSLAGRRDNEQYF. In nucleotides, the CDR3 is TGCGCCAGCAGCTTGGCTGGCCGCCGAGACAACGAGCAGTACTTC.

J is TRBJ2-2 and V is TRBV4-2; TRBD1 might be the D (5 bases). Germline CDR1 LGHNA, CDR2 YNFKEQ. The CDR3 is 13 residues long. The V gene lost 6 bases and the J gene lost 4 bases, with 9 bases spanning the gap. The CDR3 is CASSPQVTGELFF. The CDR3 DNA reads TGTGCCAGCAGTCCACAGGTCACCGGGGAGCTGTTTTTT.

V gene TRBV30 combines with J gene TRBJ2-1; D is perhaps TRBD1 (5 bases). Trimming took 6 bases from V and 4 from J, leaving 16 bases between them. The CDR3 has 14 amino acids. Germline V gives CDR1 GTSNPN, CDR2 SVGIG (reference sequence). CDR3 sequence: CACSRAGRYNEQFF. The CDR3, as DNA: TGTGCCTGTTCTCGTGCAGGGCGGTACAATGAGCAGTTCTTC.

The chain is built from TRBV15 and TRBJ2-3; TRBD1 agrees at 10 bases. This CDR3 comprises 16 residues. V shed 2 bases, J shed 2 bases, and the junction held 4 bases outside the gene matches. CDR1 and CDR2 from the germline V gene are LNHNV and YYDKDF (reference sequence). This CDR3 is CATSRPGTGDTDTQYF. The CDR3 DNA follows: TGTGCCACCAGCAGACCAGGGACAGGGGACACAGATACGCAGTATTTT.

This clone was detected a few times. The chain has TRBV5-6 and TRBJ1-3, with TRBD1 identical over 9 bases. V dropped 4 bases and J dropped 1; count of bases not matched to a gene: 3. The CDR3 runs to 15 residues. CDR1 is SGHDT, CDR2 YYEEEE, per germline. The CDR3, as DNA: TGTGCCAGCAGCACGACAGGGGGATCTGGAAACACCATATATTTT. Amino acid sequence: CASSTTGGSGNTIYF.

This clone came up a few times. The chain uses TRBV27 and TRBJ2-7, with TRBD2 matching over 10 bases. The germline V gene has CDR1 MNHEY and CDR2 SMNVEV (reference sequence). The CDR3 sequence is 17 residues long. J lost 0 bases, V lost 2 bases, and 7 bases had no gene match. The CDR3 nucleotides read TGTGCCAGCAGTTTACGGCTAGCGGGAGACCTCTCCTACGAGCAGTACTTC. Protein: CASSLRLAGDLSYEQYF.

This rearrangement joins TRBV7-9 to TRBJ1-2; TRBD1 aligns across 11 bases. Trimming took 5 bases from V and 4 from J; bases not matched to a gene: 6. The CDR3 has 15 amino acids. The germline V gene encodes CDR1 SEHNR and CDR2 FQNEAQ (reference sequence). The CDR3 bases are TGTGCCAGCAGCCCTGGACAGGGGGCGGGCTATGGCTACACCTTC. Protein sequence: CASSPGQGAGYGYTF.

The chain uses TRBV7-2 and TRBJ2-2; 9 bases match TRBD2. The CDR3 is made up of 15 amino acids. V lost 5 bases to trimming and J lost 6 bases; unmatched junction nucleotides: 7. Germline CDR1 and CDR2: SGHTA and FQGNSA. The CDR3 here is CASSLGLAASGELFF. As DNA, the CDR3 is TGTGCCAGCAGCCTGGGACTAGCCGCCTCCGGGGAGCTGTTTTTT.

V gene TRBV7-2 combines with J gene TRBJ1-2; 8 nucleotides agree with TRBD1. The CDR3 has 15 amino acids. Germline CDR1 is SGHTA and CDR2 is FQGNSA. The junction had 4 bases not matched to a gene; V was cut back by 2 bases and J by 2 bases. The CDR3 reads CASSLTRQGNYGYTF. The CDR3 DNA reads TGTGCCAGCAGCTTAACGAGACAGGGGAACTATGGCTACACCTTC. Using reference TRBV7-2 and TRBJ1-2 for the parts outside the CDR3, the full variable domain is GAGVSQSPSNKVTEKGKDVELRCDPISGHTALYWYRQSLGQGLEFLIYFQGNSAPDKSGLPSDRFSAERTGGSVSTLTIQRTQQEDSAVYLCASSLTRQGNYGYTFGSGTRLTVV.

The chain uses TRBV10-3 and TRBJ1-2; D gene ambiguous. V lost 5 bases to trimming and J lost 4 bases, with 14 bases between them. Germline CDR1 is ENHRY and CDR2 is SYGVKD. The CDR3 spans 14 residues. CDR3 loop: CAISQPNVPYGYTF. The CDR3 bases are TGTGCCATCAGTCAACCTAACGTTCCCTATGGCTACACCTTC.

V usage is TRBV2 and J usage is TRBJ2-3; 11 bases agree with TRBD2. The CDR3 contains 16 residues. V was clipped by 6 bases and J by 2 bases; unmatched bases: 7. Germline CDR1 reads SNHLY; CDR2 reads FYNNEI. In DNA, the CDR3 is TGTGCCAGCAGCAACAAGGGACTAGCGGACACAGATACGCAGTATTTT. Translation: CASSNKGLADTDTQYF.

A few counts support this clone. The chain links TRBV10-3 to TRBJ2-1; 8 nucleotides line up with TRBD2. J was trimmed by 3 bases and V by 8 bases; bases with no gene match: 6. The CDR3 length is 14 residues. The V gene's germline CDR1 is ENHRY and CDR2 SYGVKD. The CDR3 loop is CAIGAGGLYNEQFF. The CDR3 DNA reads TGTGCCATCGGTGCGGGGGGCCTCTACAATGAGCAGTTCTTC.

V and J are TRBV5-1 and TRBJ2-7, with TRBD2 as a possible D gene (6 bases). Trimming left V 0 bases short and J 6 bases short, with 10 bases between. CDR3 size: 13 residues. The V gene's germline CDR1 is SGHRS and CDR2 YFSETQ. The CDR3 nucleotides read TGCGCCAGCAGCTTGGCGTTGGAGGGCGAGCAGTACTTC. Translation gives CASSLALEGEQYF.

Only a few counts were recorded for this clone. The CDR3 DNA follows: TGTGCCAGCAGCCTATTTGCGACAGGGGATCAGCCCCAGCATTTT. Translation: CASSLFATGDQPQHF. V usage is TRBV5-4 and J usage is TRBJ1-5; 8 positions match TRBD1. The CDR3 runs 15 residues. Per the germline V gene, CDR1 is SGHNT and CDR2 is YYREEE (reference sequence). V was clipped by 4 bases and J by 5 bases; unmatched bases: 8.

This chain connects TRBV9 to TRBJ1-2, with D unclear. The V end lost 0 bases, the J end lost 2 bases, and 8 bases lay between the germline ends. CDR1 is SGDLS and CDR2 is YYNGEE in the germline V gene. CDR3 length: 14 residues. This chain's CDR3 is CASSVGPGNYGYTF. The CDR3 region has the DNA TGTGCCAGCAGCGTAGGTCCAGGCAACTATGGCTACACCTTC.

This clone has only a few counts. The CDR3 DNA reads as TGTGCCAGCAGCTTGGGAAGGTCGGGGTTGGACGAGCAGTACTTC. It translates to CASSLGRSGLDEQYF. The chain employs TRBV7-9 and TRBJ2-7; a possible D gene is TRBD2 (5 bases). The germline V and J ends were trimmed by 3 bases and 5 bases, with 17 bases remaining between them. The CDR3 runs to 15 residues. In germline, CDR1 is SEHNR, CDR2 FQNEAQ (reference sequence). The full variable domain, with the rest looked up from reference TRBV7-9 and TRBJ2-7, is DTGVSQNPRHKITKRGQNVTFRCDPISEHNRLYWYRQTLGQGPEFLTYFQNEAQLEKSRLLSDRFSAERPKGSFSTLEIQRTEQGDSAMYLCASSLGRSGLDEQYFGPGTRLTVT.

This clone was found a few times. The CDR3 DNA reads TGTGCCATCAGGGGGACAGGGACGTTCATAAACTATGGCTACACCTTC. It translates to CAIRGTGTFINYGYTF. The J gene is TRBJ1-2, the V gene TRBV10-3; 9 positions agree with TRBD1. The ends lost 6 bases at V and 2 bases at J; junction bases unmatched: 10. The CDR3 covers 16 residues. Germline V CDR1 and CDR2: ENHRY, SYGVKD.